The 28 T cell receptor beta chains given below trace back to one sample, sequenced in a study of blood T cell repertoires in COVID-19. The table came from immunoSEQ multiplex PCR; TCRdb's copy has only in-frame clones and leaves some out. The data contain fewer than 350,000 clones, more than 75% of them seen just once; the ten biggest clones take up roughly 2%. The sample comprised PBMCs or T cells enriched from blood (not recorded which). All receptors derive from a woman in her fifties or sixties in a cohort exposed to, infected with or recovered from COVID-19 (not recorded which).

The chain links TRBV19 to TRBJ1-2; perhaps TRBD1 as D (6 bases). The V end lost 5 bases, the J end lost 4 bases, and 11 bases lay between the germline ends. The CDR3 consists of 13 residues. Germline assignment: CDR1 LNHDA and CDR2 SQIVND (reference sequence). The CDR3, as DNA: TGTGCCAGTAGTCCACAGGGAAGCTATGGCTACACCTTC. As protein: CASSPQGSYGYTF. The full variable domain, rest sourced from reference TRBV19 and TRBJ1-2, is DGGITQSPKYLFRKEGQNVTLSCEQNLNHDAMYWYRQDPGQGLRLIYYSQIVNDFQKGDIAEGYSVSREKKESFPLTVTSAQKNPTAFYLCASSPQGSYGYTFGSGTRLTVV.

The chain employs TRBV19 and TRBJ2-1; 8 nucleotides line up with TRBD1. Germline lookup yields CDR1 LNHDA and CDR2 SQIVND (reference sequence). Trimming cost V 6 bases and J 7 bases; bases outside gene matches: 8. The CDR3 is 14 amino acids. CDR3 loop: CASSTGGNWNEQFF. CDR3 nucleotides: TGTGCCAGTAGCACAGGGGGTAATTGGAATGAGCAGTTCTTC.

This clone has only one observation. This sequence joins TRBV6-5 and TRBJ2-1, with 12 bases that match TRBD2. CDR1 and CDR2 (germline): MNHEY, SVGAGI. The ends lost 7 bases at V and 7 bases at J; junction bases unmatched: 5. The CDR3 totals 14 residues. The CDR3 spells CASTTSGRSNEQFF. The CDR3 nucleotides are TGTGCCAGCACAACTAGCGGGAGGAGTAATGAGCAGTTCTTC.

CDR3 coding DNA: TGTGCCAGCTCACCACTGAGCGGCGGAATGAACACTGAAGCTTTCTTT. It codes for CASSPLSGGMNTEAFF. The J gene is TRBJ1-1, the V gene TRBV18; D gene unclear. V lost 1 base, J lost 0 bases, and 12 bases lay in between. Germline V gene data show CDR1 as KGHSH and CDR2 as LQKENI. CDR3 length: 16 residues. The whole variable domain, remainder taken from reference TRBV18 and TRBJ1-1, is NAGVMQNPRHLVRRRGQEARLRCSPMKGHSHVYWYRQLPEEGLKFMVYLQKENIIDESGMPKERFSAEFPKEGPSILRIQQVVRGDSAAYFCASSPLSGGMNTEAFFGQGTRLTVV.

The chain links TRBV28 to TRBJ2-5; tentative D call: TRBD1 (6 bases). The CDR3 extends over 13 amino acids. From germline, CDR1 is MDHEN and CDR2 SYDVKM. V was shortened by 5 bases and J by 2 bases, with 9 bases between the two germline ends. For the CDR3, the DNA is TGTGCCAGCAGTGGGACACCTCAAGAGACCCAGTACTTC. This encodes CASSGTPQETQYF.

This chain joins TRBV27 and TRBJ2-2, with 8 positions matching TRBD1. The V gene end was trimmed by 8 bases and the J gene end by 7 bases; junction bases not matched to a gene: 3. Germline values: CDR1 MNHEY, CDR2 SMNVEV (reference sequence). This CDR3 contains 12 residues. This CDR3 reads CASQGANGELFF. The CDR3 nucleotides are TGTGCCAGCCAGGGGGCGAACGGGGAGCTGTTTTTT.

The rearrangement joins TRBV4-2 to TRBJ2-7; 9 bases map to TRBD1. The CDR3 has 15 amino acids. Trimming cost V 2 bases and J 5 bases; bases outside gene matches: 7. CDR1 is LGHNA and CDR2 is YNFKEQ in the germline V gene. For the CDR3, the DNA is TGTGCCAGCAGCCAACTCGACAGGGGGAGGAACGAGCAGTACTTC. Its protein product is CASSQLDRGRNEQYF.

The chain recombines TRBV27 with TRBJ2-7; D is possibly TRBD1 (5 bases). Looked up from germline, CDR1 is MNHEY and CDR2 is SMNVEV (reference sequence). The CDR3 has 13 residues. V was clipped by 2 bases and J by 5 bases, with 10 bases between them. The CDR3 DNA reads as TGTGCCAGCAGTTTAGGCAGGGCGGACGAGCAGTACTTC. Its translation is CASSLGRADEQYF.

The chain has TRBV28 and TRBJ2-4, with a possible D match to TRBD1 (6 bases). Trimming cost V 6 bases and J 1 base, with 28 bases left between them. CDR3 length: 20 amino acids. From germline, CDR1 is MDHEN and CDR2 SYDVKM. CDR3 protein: CASSPRQVGLPNGAKNIQYF. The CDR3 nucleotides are TGTGCCAGCAGCCCCCGACAGGTTGGACTCCCTAACGGGGCCAAAAACATTCAGTACTTC.

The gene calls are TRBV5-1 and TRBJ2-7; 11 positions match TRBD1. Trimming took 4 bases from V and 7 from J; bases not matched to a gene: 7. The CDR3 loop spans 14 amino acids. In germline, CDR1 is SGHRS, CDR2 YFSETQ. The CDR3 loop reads CASSPGQGAREQYF. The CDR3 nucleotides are TGCGCCAGCAGCCCCGGACAGGGGGCCAGAGAGCAGTACTTC.

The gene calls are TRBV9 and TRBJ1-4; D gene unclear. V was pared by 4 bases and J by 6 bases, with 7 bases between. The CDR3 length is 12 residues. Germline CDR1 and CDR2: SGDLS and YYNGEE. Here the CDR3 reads CASSQTDEKLFF. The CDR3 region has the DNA TGTGCCAGCAGCCAGACTGATGAAAAACTGTTTTTT.

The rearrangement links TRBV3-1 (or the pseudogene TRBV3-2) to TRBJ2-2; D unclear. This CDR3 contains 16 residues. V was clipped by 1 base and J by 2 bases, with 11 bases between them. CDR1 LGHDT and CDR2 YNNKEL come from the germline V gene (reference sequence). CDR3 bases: TGTGCCAGCAGCCAAGGTTACCTATCCAACACCGGGGAGCTGTTTTTT. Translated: CASSQGYLSNTGELFF.

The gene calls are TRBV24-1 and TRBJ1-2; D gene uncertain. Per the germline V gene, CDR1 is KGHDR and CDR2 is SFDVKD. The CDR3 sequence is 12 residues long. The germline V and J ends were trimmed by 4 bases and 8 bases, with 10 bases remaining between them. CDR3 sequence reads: CATSDPSRGYTF. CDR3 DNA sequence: TGTGCCACCAGTGACCCGAGTCGGGGCTACACCTTC.

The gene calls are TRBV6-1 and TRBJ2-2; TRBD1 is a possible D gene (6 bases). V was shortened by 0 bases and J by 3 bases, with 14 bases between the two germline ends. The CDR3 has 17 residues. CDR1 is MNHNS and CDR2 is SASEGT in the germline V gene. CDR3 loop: CASSEAWGPGHTGELFF. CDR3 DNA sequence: TGTGCCAGCAGTGAAGCGTGGGGGCCAGGTCACACCGGGGAGCTGTTTTTT.

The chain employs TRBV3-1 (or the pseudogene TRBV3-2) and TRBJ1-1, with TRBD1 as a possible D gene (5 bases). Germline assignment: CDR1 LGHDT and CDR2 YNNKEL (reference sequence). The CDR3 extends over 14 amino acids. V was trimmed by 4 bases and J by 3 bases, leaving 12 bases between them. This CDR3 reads CASSPWQGDTEAFF. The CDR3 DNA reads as TGTGCCAGCAGCCCTTGGCAGGGTGACACTGAAGCTTTCTTT.

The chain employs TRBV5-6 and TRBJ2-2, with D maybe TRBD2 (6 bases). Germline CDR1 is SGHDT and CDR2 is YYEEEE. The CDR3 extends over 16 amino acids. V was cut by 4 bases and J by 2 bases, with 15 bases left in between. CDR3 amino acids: CASSPTSRGNTGELFF. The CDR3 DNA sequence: TGTGCCAGCAGCCCCACCTCGCGGGGCAACACCGGGGAGCTGTTTTTT.

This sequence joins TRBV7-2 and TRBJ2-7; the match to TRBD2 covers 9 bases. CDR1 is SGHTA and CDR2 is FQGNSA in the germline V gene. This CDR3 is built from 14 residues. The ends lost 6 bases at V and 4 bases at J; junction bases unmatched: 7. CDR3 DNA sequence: TGTGCCAGCAGTCCGGCGGGAGGGACATACGAGCAGTACTTC. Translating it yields CASSPAGGTYEQYF.

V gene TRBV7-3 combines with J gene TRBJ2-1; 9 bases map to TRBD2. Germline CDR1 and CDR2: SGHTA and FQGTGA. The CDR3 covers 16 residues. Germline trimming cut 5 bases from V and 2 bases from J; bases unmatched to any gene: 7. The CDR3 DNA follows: TGTGCCAGCAGCCGCCGACTAGCGGCAACCTACAATGAGCAGTTCTTC. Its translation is CASSRRLAATYNEQFF.

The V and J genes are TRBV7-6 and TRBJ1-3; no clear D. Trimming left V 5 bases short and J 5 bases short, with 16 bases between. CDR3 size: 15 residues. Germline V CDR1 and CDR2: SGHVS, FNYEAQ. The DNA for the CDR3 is TGTGCCAGCAGCCAACGGGGTATAGGGCGAAACACCATATATTTT. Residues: CASSQRGIGRNTIYF.

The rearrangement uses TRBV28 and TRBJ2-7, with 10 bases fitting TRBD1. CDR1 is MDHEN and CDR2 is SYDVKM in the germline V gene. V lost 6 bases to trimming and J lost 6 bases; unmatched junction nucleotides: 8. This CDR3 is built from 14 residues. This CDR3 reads CASSPGQGTGEQYF. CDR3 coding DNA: TGTGCCAGCAGCCCGGGACAGGGGACGGGCGAGCAGTACTTC.

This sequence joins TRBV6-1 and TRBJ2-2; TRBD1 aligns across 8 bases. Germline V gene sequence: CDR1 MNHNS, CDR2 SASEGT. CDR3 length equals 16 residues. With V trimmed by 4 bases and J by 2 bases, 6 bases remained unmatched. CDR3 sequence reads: CASSGSGQVNTGELFF. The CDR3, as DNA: TGTGCCAGCAGTGGGTCGGGACAGGTAAACACCGGGGAGCTGTTTTTT.

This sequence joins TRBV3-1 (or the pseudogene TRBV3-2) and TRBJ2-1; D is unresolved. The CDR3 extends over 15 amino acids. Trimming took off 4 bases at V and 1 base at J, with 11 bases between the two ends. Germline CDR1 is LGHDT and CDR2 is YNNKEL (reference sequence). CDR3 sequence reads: CASSLLGGSYNEQFF. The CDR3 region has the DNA TGTGCCAGCAGCCTCCTAGGTGGGTCCTACAATGAGCAGTTCTTC.

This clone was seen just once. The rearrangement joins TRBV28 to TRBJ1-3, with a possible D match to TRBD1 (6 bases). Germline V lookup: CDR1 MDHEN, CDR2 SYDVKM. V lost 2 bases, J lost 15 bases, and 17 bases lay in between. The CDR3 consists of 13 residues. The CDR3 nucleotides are TGTGCCAGCAGTTTACTGGGGGCGATTGGGCAATATTTT. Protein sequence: CASSLLGAIGQYF.

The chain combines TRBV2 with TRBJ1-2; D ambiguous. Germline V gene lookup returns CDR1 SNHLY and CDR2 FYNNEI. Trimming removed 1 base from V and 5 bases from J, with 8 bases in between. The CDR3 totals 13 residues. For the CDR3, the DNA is TGTGCCAGCAGTGAAGGGCGGAGTTATGGCTACACCTTC. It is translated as CASSEGRSYGYTF.

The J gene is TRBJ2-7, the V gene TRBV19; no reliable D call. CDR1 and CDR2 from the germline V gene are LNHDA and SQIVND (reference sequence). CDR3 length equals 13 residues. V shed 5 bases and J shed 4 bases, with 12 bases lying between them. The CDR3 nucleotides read TGTGCCAGTAGTTACTCCCTAGGATACGAGCAGTACTTC. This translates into CASSYSLGYEQYF.

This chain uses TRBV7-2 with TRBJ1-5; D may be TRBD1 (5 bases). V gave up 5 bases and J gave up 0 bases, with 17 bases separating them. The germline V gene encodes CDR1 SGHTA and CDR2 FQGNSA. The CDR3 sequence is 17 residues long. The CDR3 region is CASSPRDGTYSNQPQHF. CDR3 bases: TGTGCCAGCAGCCCGCGGGACGGAACTTATAGCAATCAGCCCCAGCATTTT.

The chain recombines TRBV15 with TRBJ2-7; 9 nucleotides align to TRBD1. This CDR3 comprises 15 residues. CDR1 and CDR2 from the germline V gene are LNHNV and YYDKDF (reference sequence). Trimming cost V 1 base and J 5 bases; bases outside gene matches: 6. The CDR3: CATSRAGTGLNEQYF. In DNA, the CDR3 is TGTGCCACCAGCAGAGCCGGGACAGGGTTGAACGAGCAGTACTTC.

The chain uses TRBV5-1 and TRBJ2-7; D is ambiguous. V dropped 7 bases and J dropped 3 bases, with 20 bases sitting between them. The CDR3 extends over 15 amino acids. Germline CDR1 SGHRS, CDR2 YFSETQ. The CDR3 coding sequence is TGCGCCAGCGGCCTCGATTTGCCTCCGAACTACGAGCAGTACTTC. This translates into CASGLDLPPNYEQYF.